The following is a T cell receptor (beta chain) sequence with its context. One end of the junction fails to match germline, which may point to a read error. This specimen belongs to a study of CD8+CD57+ T cells in acquired aplastic anemia. This CDR3 has 13 amino acids. Germline V gene data show CDR1 as SGHTA and CDR2 as FQGNSA. Both TCR beta VDJ combination and CDR3 sequence profiling were carried out. Genomic DNA was the template for this profiling. TCRdb re-called the reads through MiXCR, storing one row per CDR3 protein. Of more than 150,000 distinct CDR3 sequences in the sample, 64% are singletons; the top ten hold around 42%.

The TCR sequence derives from a human donor with severe aplastic anemia or a healthy control (not recorded which). The sample was sorted CD4+, CD8+, or CD8+CD57+ T cells (not recorded which) from PBMCs. V gene TRBV7-2 combines with J gene TRBJ1-6; the D is unclear. The CDR3: CASSLSGDSPLHF. The DNA of the CDR3 is TGTGCCAGCAGCTTATCCGGGGATTCGCCCCTCCACTTT.